Listed here is a single TCR beta chain. The antigen remains unidentified. The germline V gene encodes CDR1 SNHLY and CDR2 FYNNEI. This CDR3 has 13 residues. Trimming pared 6 bases from V and 5 bases from J, leaving 14 bases between. The table came from immunoSEQ multiplex PCR; TCRdb's copy has only in-frame clones and leaves some out. The data show tens of thousands of clones, with roughly 90% seen just once and more than 6.5% held by the top ten. This specimen belongs to a study of OX40 agonist ivuxolimab in advanced cancers. Study-wide background: Patients were dosed with the agonistic anti-OX40 (CD134) antibody ivuxolimab. Patients received ivuxolimab, an intravenous treatment, every 2 weeks at 0.01 to 10 mg/kg. Overall study findings and caveats: The study found that CD8+ T cells averaged more expanded clones than CD4+. Dose levels from 0.1 to 3.0 mg/kg saw CD4+ and CD8+ blood T cells expand clonally by week 6.

Specimen: CD4+ or CD8+ T cells sorted from blood, collected in a trial of the OX40 agonist ivuxolimab. The J gene is TRBJ2-7, the V gene TRBV2; unclear D gene. This receptor was obtained from an adult with an advanced solid tumor such as melanoma, head and neck, liver or kidney cancer. CDR3 amino acids: CASRVGLGNEQYF. CDR3 nucleotide sequence: TGTGCCAGCAGAGTCGGGCTAGGCAACGAGCAGTACTTC. Drawing the rest from reference TRBV2 and TRBJ2-7, the complete variable domain is EPEVTQTPSHQVTQMGQEVILRCVPISNHLYFYWYRQILGQKVEFLVSFYNNEISEKSEIFDDQFSVERPDGSNFTLKIRSTKLEDSAMYFCASRVGLGNEQYFGPGTRLTVT.